Described below is a single T cell receptor beta chain sequence and its context. Its matching antigen is unknown. At sampling all donors were nominally healthy, likely with unrecorded immune exposures. The data originate from a study of cytomegalovirus exposure and HLA in healthy donors. Study observations and caveats: When analyzed later, a missense DCLRE1C variant was found to be linked to TCR beta V- and J-gene trimming. Most TCR sequences proved rare, with some public TCRs found in many donors.

Primers for the PCR totalled 60 Vbeta and 13 Jbeta. Sequenced by immunoSEQ multiplex PCR; TCRdb stores in-frame clones only, minus some. The data hold approximately 170,000 clones, with about 71% observed a single time. The CDR3 covers 14 residues. With V trimmed by 6 bases and J by 10 bases, 7 bases remained unmatched. The germline V gene has CDR1 MGHDK and CDR2 SYGVNS. The specimen was PBMCs. This clonotype was sampled from a man in his forties or fifties in good health and CMV-seronegative. The rearrangement joins TRBV25-1 to TRBJ1-6; 9 positions match TRBD1. The CDR3 sequence is CASREGQGWSPLHF. CDR3 sequence (DNA): TGTGCCAGCAGGGAGGGACAGGGTTGGTCACCCCTCCACTTT.